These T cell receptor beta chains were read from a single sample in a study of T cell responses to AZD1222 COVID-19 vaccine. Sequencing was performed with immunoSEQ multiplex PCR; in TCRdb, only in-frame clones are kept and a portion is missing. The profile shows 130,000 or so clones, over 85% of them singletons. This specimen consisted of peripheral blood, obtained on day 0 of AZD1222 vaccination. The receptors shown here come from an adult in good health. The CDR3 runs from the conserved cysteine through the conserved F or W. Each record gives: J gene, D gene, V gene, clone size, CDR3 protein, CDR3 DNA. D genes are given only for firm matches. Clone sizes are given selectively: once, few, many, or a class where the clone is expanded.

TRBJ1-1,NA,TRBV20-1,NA,CSASQGGAMNTEAFF,TGCAGTGCTAGTCAAGGGGGGGCGATGAACACTGAAGCTTTCTTT
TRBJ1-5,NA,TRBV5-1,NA,CASSLAGGQPQHF,TGCGCCAGCAGCCTCGCGGGTGGCCAGCCCCAGCATTTT
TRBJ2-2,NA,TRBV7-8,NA,CASSLVSGPWVSTGELFF,TGTGCCAGCAGCTTAGTGAGCGGCCCTTGGGTTTCGACCGGGGAGCTGTTTTTT
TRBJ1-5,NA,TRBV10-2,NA,CASRGEGNQPQHF,TGCGCCAGCCGCGGAGAGGGCAATCAGCCCCAGCATTTT
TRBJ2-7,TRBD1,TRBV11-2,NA,CASSLGGDRVMVEQYF,TGTGCCAGCAGCTTGGGCGGGGACAGGGTTATGGTCGAGCAGTACTTC
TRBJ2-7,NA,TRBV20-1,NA,CSASPRSRNYEQYF,TGCAGTGCTAGTCCGCGTAGCAGGAACTACGAGCAGTACTTC
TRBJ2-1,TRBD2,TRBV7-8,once,CASSLLRRTSGYNEQFF,TGTGCCAGCAGCTTACTAAGGAGGACTAGCGGATACAATGAGCAGTTCTTC
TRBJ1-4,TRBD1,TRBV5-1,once,CASSGETGDNEKLFF,TGCGCCAGCAGCGGGGAGACAGGGGATAATGAAAAACTGTTTTTT
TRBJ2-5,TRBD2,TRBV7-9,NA,CASSPGASGRQETQYF,TGTGCCAGCAGCCCGGGGGCTAGCGGGCGCCAAGAGACCCAGTACTTC
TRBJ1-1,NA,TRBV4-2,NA,CASSQDGWTEAFF,TGTGCCAGCAGCCAAGATGGGTGGACTGAAGCTTTCTTT
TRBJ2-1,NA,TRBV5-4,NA,CASSPGGGSMVSYNEQFF,TGTGCCAGCAGCCCGGGGGGCGGGAGTATGGTTTCCTACAATGAGCAGTTCTTC
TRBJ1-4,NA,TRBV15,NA,CATSVTPEDEKLFF,TGTGCCACCAGCGTGACACCCGAGGATGAAAAACTGTTTTTT
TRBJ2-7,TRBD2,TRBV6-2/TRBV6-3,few,CASSSAPTSGIWYEQYF,TGTGCCAGCAGTTCCGCCCCCACTAGCGGGATTTGGTACGAGCAGTACTTC
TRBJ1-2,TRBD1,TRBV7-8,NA,CASSLVGKQGADGYTF,TGTGCCAGCAGCTTAGTGGGTAAACAGGGGGCGGATGGCTACACCTTC
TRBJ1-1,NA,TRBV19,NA,CASSIGAWTEAFF,TGTGCCAGTAGTATAGGGGCGTGGACTGAAGCTTTCTTT
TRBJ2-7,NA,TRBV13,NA,CATHDRLSYEQYF,TGTGCCACTCACGACAGGTTATCCTACGAGCAGTACTTC
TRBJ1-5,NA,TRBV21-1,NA,CASSGCSHSNQPQHF,TGTGCCAGCAGCGGTTGCAGTCATAGCAATCAGCCCCAGCATTTT
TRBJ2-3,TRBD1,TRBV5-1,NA,CASTSVAGGPDTQYF,TGCGCCAGCACCAGCGTGGCAGGGGGCCCAGATACGCAGTATTTT
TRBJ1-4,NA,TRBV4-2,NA,CASSQDSGSNEKLFF,TGTGCCAGCAGCCAAGATTCAGGGAGCAATGAAAAACTGTTTTTT
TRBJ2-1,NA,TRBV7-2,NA,CASSFLGAGYNEQFF,TGTGCCAGCAGCTTTTTGGGGGCTGGGTACAATGAGCAGTTCTTC
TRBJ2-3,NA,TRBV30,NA,CAWSTFVTPSTDTQYF,TGTGCCTGGAGTACATTTGTGACACCTAGCACAGATACGCAGTATTTT
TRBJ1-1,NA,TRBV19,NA,CASHREAGTEAFF,TGTGCCAGCCACAGGGAGGCTGGCACTGAAGCTTTCTTT
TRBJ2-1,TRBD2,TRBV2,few,CASSGTSDEQFF,TGTGCCAGCAGTGGGACTAGTGATGAGCAGTTCTTC
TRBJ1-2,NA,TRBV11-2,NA,CASSLGTGFDYGYTF,TGTGCCAGCAGCTTGGGAACAGGGTTCGACTATGGCTACACCTTC
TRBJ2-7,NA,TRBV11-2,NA,CASSSGGGRQYF,TGTGCCAGCAGCTCGGGGGGCGGTAGGCAGTACTTC
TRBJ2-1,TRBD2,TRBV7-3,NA,CASSRLAGGANEQFF,TGTGCCAGCAGCCGACTAGCGGGAGGGGCTAATGAGCAGTTCTTC
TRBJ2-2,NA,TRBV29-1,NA,CSVEGTTGELFF,TGCAGCGTTGAAGGGACCACCGGGGAGCTGTTTTTT
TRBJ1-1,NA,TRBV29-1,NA,CSVEDPRYRSNTEAFF,TGCAGCGTTGAAGATCCACGGTACAGGTCCAACACTGAAGCTTTCTTT
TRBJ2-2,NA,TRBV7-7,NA,CASSSKNTGELFF,TGTGCCAGCAGCTCAAAGAACACCGGGGAGCTGTTTTTT
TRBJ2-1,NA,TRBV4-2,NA,CASSQDGPAGYNEQFF,TGTGCCAGCAGCCAAGATGGCCCCGCGGGTTACAATGAGCAGTTCTTC
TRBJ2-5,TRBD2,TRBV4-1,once,CASSQAGSAGATETQYF,TGCGCCAGCAGCCAAGCTGGTTCTGCGGGAGCAACAGAGACCCAGTACTTC
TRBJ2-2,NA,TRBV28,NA,CASTNPPGANTGELFF,TGTGCCAGCACGAATCCCCCAGGGGCCAACACCGGGGAGCTGTTTTTT